These 15 T cell receptor beta chains were sequenced from one sample in a study of blood T cell repertoires in COVID-19. This table comes from immunoSEQ multiplex PCR, and its TCRdb copy is limited to in-frame clones, with some not included. The sample lists a few hundred thousand clones, 89% occurring once. Specimen: peripheral blood. These receptors came from a woman in her sixties with COVID-19, enrolled during active disease.

V and J are TRBV5-6 and TRBJ2-1; TRBD2 might be the D (6 bases). V lost 2 bases, J lost 10 bases, and 19 bases lay in between. The CDR3 covers 15 residues. Germline V gene sequence: CDR1 SGHDT, CDR2 YYEEEE. The CDR3 sequence is CASSFSGLPTGEQFF. CDR3 in DNA: TGTGCCAGCAGCTTCTCGGGACTTCCTACGGGGGAGCAGTTCTTC.

This rearrangement joins TRBV7-2 to TRBJ1-4, with 7 positions matching TRBD1. This CDR3 region has 14 residues. CDR1 and CDR2 (germline): SGHTA, FQGNSA. J was trimmed by 8 bases and V by 1 base; bases with no gene match: 4. Written as DNA, the CDR3 is TGTGCCAGCAGCTTAGTGCAGGGGGAAGAAAAACTGTTTTTT. This gives the protein CASSLVQGEEKLFF.

V gene TRBV4-1 combines with J gene TRBJ1-6, with D perhaps TRBD1 (6 bases). This CDR3 comprises 15 residues. V dropped 1 base and J dropped 6 bases, with 10 bases sitting between them. CDR1 and CDR2 from the germline V gene are MGHRA and YSYEKL. The CDR3: CASSQVGQTNSPLHF. Here the CDR3 DNA reads TGCGCCAGCAGCCAAGTGGGACAAACTAATTCACCCCTCCACTTT.

This clone was counted a few times. This chain joins TRBV19 and TRBJ2-7; the D gene is possibly TRBD2 (5 bases). The CDR3 extends over 15 amino acids. Germline CDR1 is LNHDA and CDR2 is SQIVND (reference sequence). The ends were cut back, 5 bases at V and 0 bases at J, with 14 bases in the middle. CDR3 amino acids: CASSGRTRTSYEQYF. In nucleotides, the CDR3 is TGTGCCAGTAGTGGACGGACTCGCACCTCCTACGAGCAGTACTTC.

The chain carries TRBV7-9 and TRBJ1-4; 8 bases agree with TRBD1. The V gene's germline CDR1 is SEHNR and CDR2 FQNEAQ (reference sequence). This CDR3 spans 14 amino acids. J lost 8 bases, V lost 3 bases, and 5 bases had no gene match. The CDR3 bases are TGTGCCAGCAGCTTCCGACAGGGGTCGGAAAAACTGTTTTTT. Amino acids: CASSFRQGSEKLFF.

The V call is TRBV28, the J call TRBJ1-1; the D gene is possibly TRBD1 (5 bases). The germline V gene has CDR1 MDHEN and CDR2 SYDVKM. There are 12 residues in the CDR3. The germline V and J ends were trimmed by 2 bases and 7 bases, with 8 bases remaining between them. The CDR3 here is CASSLVGLEAFF. The CDR3 DNA reads as TGTGCCAGCAGTTTAGTGGGGCTTGAAGCTTTCTTT. Complete variable domain (other parts from reference TRBV28 and TRBJ1-1): DVKVTQSSRYLVKRTGEKVFLECVQDMDHENMFWYRQDPGLGLRLIYFSYDVKMKEKGDIPEGYSVSREKKERFSLILESASTNQTSMYLCASSLVGLEAFFGQGTRLTVV.

V and J are TRBV18 and TRBJ1-5; possible D gene TRBD1, 5 bases. The CDR3 runs to 13 residues. V was shortened by 5 bases and J by 3 bases, with 8 bases between the two germline ends. CDR1 and CDR2 from the germline V gene are KGHSH and LQKENI. This CDR3 is CASSDSINQPQHF. CDR3 DNA: TGTGCCAGCTCAGACAGCATCAATCAGCCCCAGCATTTT.

This clone was seen a single time. The gene calls are TRBV20-1 and TRBJ2-7, with 13 bases that match TRBD2. Germline V gene sequence: CDR1 DFQATT, CDR2 SNEGSKA (reference sequence). This CDR3 has 19 residues. V lost 3 bases to trimming and J lost 2 bases; unmatched junction nucleotides: 16. CDR3 DNA: TGCAGTGCTAGTGGTTTTGGGGTGACTAGCGGGGGGCTTACCTACGAGCAGTACTTC. It encodes CSASGFGVTSGGLTYEQYF.

The chain is built from TRBV5-6 and TRBJ1-1, with 9 nucleotides matching TRBD1. Germline CDR1 is SGHDT and CDR2 is YYEEEE. The CDR3 loop spans 14 amino acids. The junction had 1 base not matched to a gene; V was cut back by 3 bases and J by 1 base. In nucleotides, the CDR3 is TGTGCCAGCAGCTGGGGACAGGGGAACACTGAAGCTTTCTTT. This sequence encodes CASSWGQGNTEAFF.

The chain is built from TRBV5-4 and TRBJ1-2, with D perhaps TRBD1 (5 bases). This CDR3 has 14 amino acids. Deletions cut 2 bases from V and 2 bases from J, with 10 bases between. CDR1 and CDR2 (germline): SGHNT, YYREEE (reference sequence). The chain's CDR3 is CASSFGGGNYGYTF. CDR3 nucleotides: TGTGCCAGCAGCTTTGGGGGAGGGAACTATGGCTACACCTTC.

This clone was seen more than once but under ten times. This chain connects TRBV4-1 to TRBJ1-1; TRBD1 matches 8 bases. The germline V gene encodes CDR1 MGHRA and CDR2 YSYEKL. After removal of 4 bases from V and 1 base from J, the junction contained 11 bases not matched to a gene. The CDR3 extends over 17 amino acids. The CDR3 sequence: CASSPLGQGQGNTEAFF. The CDR3 region has the DNA TGCGCCAGCAGCCCGCTAGGACAGGGCCAGGGGAACACTGAAGCTTTCTTT.

V is TRBV19 and J is TRBJ2-1, with TRBD2 matching over 13 bases. The CDR3 is 14 amino acids. From germline, CDR1 is LNHDA and CDR2 SQIVND (reference sequence). After removal of 9 bases from V and 4 bases from J, the junction contained 3 bases not matched to a gene. The DNA for the CDR3 is TGTGCCAGCAAACTAGCGGGGGGGTACAATGAGCAGTTCTTC. It encodes CASKLAGGYNEQFF.

CDR3 amino acids: CASSAVGAGNEKLFF. CDR3 DNA: TGTGCCAGCAGCGCCGTGGGGGCGGGTAATGAAAAACTGTTTTTT. The chain employs TRBV11-2 and TRBJ1-4, with D perhaps TRBD1 (6 bases). The CDR3 extends over 15 amino acids. The V gene's germline CDR1 is SGHAT and CDR2 FQNNGV. V was cut by 5 bases and J by 4 bases, with 14 bases left in between. Looking up the rest from reference TRBV11-2 and TRBJ1-4 gives the full variable domain: EAGVAQSPRYKIIEKRQSVAFWCNPISGHATLYWYQQILGQGPKLLIQFQNNGVVDDSQLPKDRFSAERLKGVDSTLKIQPAKLEDSAVYLCASSAVGAGNEKLFFGSGTQLSVL.

The chain joins TRBV27 to TRBJ1-1; weak D call: TRBD1 (5 bases). The CDR3 loop spans 16 amino acids. In germline, CDR1 is MNHEY, CDR2 SMNVEV (reference sequence). Trimming left V 6 bases short and J 1 base short, with 18 bases between. The CDR3 DNA is TGTGCCAGCAGGCACGGCACCCCGCAGGGGAACACTGAAGCTTTCTTT. Translating gives CASRHGTPQGNTEAFF.

The rearrangement joins TRBV27 to TRBJ2-7; 8 bases line up with TRBD1. This CDR3 contains 15 residues. CDR1 and CDR2 (germline): MNHEY, SMNVEV (reference sequence). The V and J ends lost 5 bases and 0 bases, in that order; junction bases with no gene match: 6. CDR3 DNA: TGTGCCAGCAGTGCCCGACAGGGGAGCTCCTACGAGCAGTACTTC. Its protein is CASSARQGSSYEQYF.